This TCR beta chain was recorded in a study of CD8+ T cells in alopecia areata. RNA was isolated and reverse transcribed to cDNA, the sequencing template. Sequenced by immunoSEQ multiplex PCR; TCRdb stores in-frame clones only, minus some. The table records hundreds of thousands of clones, about 62% of them present only once. The germline V gene encodes CDR1 GTSNPN and CDR2 SVGIG (reference sequence). The CDR3 runs to 13 residues. The ends lost 3 bases at V and 0 bases at J; junction bases unmatched: 1. Treatment: oral pan-JAK inhibitor, 5-10 mg twice daily. This TCR was recovered from a human donor with alopecia areata. Sequencing used CD4+ T cells sorted from blood, obtained at week 24, from a patient treated with tofacitinib. The rearrangement links TRBV30 to TRBJ1-1, with 7 bases aligning to TRBD1. The CDR3 bases are TGTGCCTGGAGGGGACAGATGAACACTGAAGCTTTCTTT. It encodes CAWRGQMNTEAFF.